Listed below are T cell receptor beta chains from one sample, sequenced in a study of blood T cell repertoires in COVID-19. Only in-frame clones appear in the TCRdb table, and some are missing; sequencing was by immunoSEQ multiplex PCR. The data hold roughly 230,000 clones, with around four fifths observed a single time. Sequencing was carried out using peripheral blood. The receptors come from a man aged 40-55 years with active or convalescent COVID-19. Each CDR3 is given with its conserved first and last residue. A D gene is named only where the DNA matches it firmly. Some rows mark clone size as missing; the rest say once, few, many or name a class of expanded clone.

cdr3_length	d_call	v_call	j_call	clone_size	cdr3_nt	cdr3_aa
11	TRBD1	TRBV29-1	TRBJ1-1	.	TGCAGCGGTAGACAGGGGACTGAAGCTTTCTTT	CSGRQGTEAFF
13	.	TRBV7-8	TRBJ2-5	.	TGTGCCAGCAGCTTAGGAGTATCGGGGACCCAGTACTTC	CASSLGVSGTQYF
13	TRBD1	TRBV12-3/TRBV12-4	TRBJ1-5	.	TGTGCCAGCAAAAGACAGGGGAGTCAGCCCCAGCATTTT	CASKRQGSQPQHF
16	TRBD2	TRBV6-5	TRBJ2-5	.	TGTGCCAGCAGTTATGGGGCTAGCGGATTCCAAGAGACCCAGTACTTC	CASSYGASGFQETQYF
15	TRBD1	TRBV5-1	TRBJ1-1	.	TGCGCCAGCAGCTTGGCGGGACAGGGGAACACTGAAGCTTTCTTT	CASSLAGQGNTEAFF
13	.	TRBV30	TRBJ2-2	.	TGTGCCAGTCTAAGGGGGGGCCCCGGGGAGCTGTTTTTT	CASLRGGPGELFF
13	TRBD1	TRBV10-3	TRBJ1-3	.	TGTGCCAGGTCACAGGGGGCGGGAAACACCATATATTTT	CARSQGAGNTIYF
16	TRBD1	TRBV29-1	TRBJ2-6	.	TGCAGCGTCACCGGGACAGGGGGCCTCTGGGCCAACGTCCTGACTTTC	CSVTGTGGLWANVLTF
15	TRBD2	TRBV9	TRBJ2-7	.	TGTGCCAGCAGCGTAGTGGCGGGAGGGCCTAACGAGCAGTACTTC	CASSVVAGGPNEQYF
14	TRBD2	TRBV3-1/TRBV3-2	TRBJ2-2	.	TGTGCCAGCCTAGCGGGAGTTGGCACCGGGGAGCTGTTTTTT	CASLAGVGTGELFF
13	.	TRBV28	TRBJ1-5	.	TGTGCCAGCAATACGAGGGGAGGTCAGCCCCAGCATTTT	CASNTRGGQPQHF
15	TRBD1	TRBV3-1/TRBV3-2	TRBJ1-1	.	TGTGCCAGCAGCCAAGGTTCAGGGGGTAGGACTGAAGCTTTCTTT	CASSQGSGGRTEAFF
13	TRBD2	TRBV7-8	TRBJ2-5	.	TGTGCCAGCAGCTTAGCGCCCGGGGAGGGAGGCTACTTC	CASSLAPGEGGYF
16	TRBD1	TRBV6-1	TRBJ1-1	.	TGTGCCAGCAGTGACCGGGCAGGGGGTATGAACACTGAAGCTTTCTTT	CASSDRAGGMNTEAFF
12	.	TRBV19	TRBJ1-2	.	TGTGCCAGTAGTATTCTTAACTATGGCTACACCTTC	CASSILNYGYTF
11	.	TRBV12-3/TRBV12-4	TRBJ2-1	.	TGTGCCAGCACCAACAGAAGGGAGCAGTTCTTC	CASTNRREQFF
16	TRBD1	TRBV4-1	TRBJ2-5	.	TGCGCCAGCAGCCAAGATCTGACAGGGAAAAAAGAGACCCAGTACTTC	CASSQDLTGKKETQYF
12	.	TRBV5-8	TRBJ1-2	.	TGTGCCAGCAGCTTACAGAACTATGGCTACACCTTC	CASSLQNYGYTF
15	TRBD2	TRBV6-4	TRBJ2-3	.	TGTGCCAGCAGTGACTCGGGAGGGGGCACAGATACGCAGTATTTT	CASSDSGGGTDTQYF
11	.	TRBV12-3/TRBV12-4	TRBJ1-2	.	TGTGCCATCAATGTCTTTGGTCAACACAACTTC	CAINVFGQHNF
14	TRBD1	TRBV27	TRBJ1-1	.	TGTGCCAGCAGTTACGGGACAGGGGAAACTGAAGCTTTCTTT	CASSYGTGETEAFF
15	.	TRBV5-1	TRBJ1-1	.	TGCGCCAGCAGCCCGAATTTACAGGGGAACACTGAAGCTTTCTTT	CASSPNLQGNTEAFF
13	.	TRBV7-7	TRBJ1-1	once	TGTGCTAGCAGCGCAAATTTGGGAGCTGAAGCTTTCTTT	CASSANLGAEAFF
13	.	TRBV2	TRBJ2-1	.	TGTGCCAGCAGCGAAAGACAGGAGCTTGAGCAGTTCTTC	CASSERQELEQFF
16	TRBD1	TRBV6-9	TRBJ1-5	.	TGTGCCAGCAGTTATAATACAGGGGAACTCAATCAGCCCCAGCATTTT	CASSYNTGELNQPQHF
14	TRBD1	TRBV29-1	TRBJ1-1	once	TGCAGCGTATCTCGGACAGGTGGGAACACTGAAGCTTTCTTT	CSVSRTGGNTEAFF
17	TRBD1	TRBV11-3	TRBJ2-5	.	TGTGCCAGCAGCTTAGACGCCCCGGACAGGGGGGCAGAGACCCAGTACTTC	CASSLDAPDRGAETQYF
14	TRBD1	TRBV2	TRBJ1-2	.	TGTGCCAGCAGGCCCCGGGACAGACTCGGTGGCTACACCTTC	CASRPRDRLGGYTF
15	.	TRBV11-3	TRBJ1-1	.	TGTGCCAGCAGCCCCCGAGACGGCCGGGTCACTGAAGCTTTCTTT	CASSPRDGRVTEAFF
18	TRBD2	TRBV5-8	TRBJ2-4	once	TGTGCCAGCAGCGTGGGGACTAGCGGGATACTAGCCAAAAACATTCAGTACTTC	CASSVGTSGILAKNIQYF
14	TRBD2	TRBV3-1/TRBV3-2	TRBJ2-1	.	TGTGCCAGCAGCCGCTCTCCTAGCGGACAAGAGCAGTTCTTC	CASSRSPSGQEQFF
14	.	TRBV7-8	TRBJ2-1	.	TGTGCCAGCAGCGGCTATCCTCGAGGCGATGAGCAGTTCTTC	CASSGYPRGDEQFF
15	.	TRBV12-5	TRBJ1-2	.	TGTGCTAGTGGTTTGGTACCTGACAGCCTGTATGGCTACACCTTC	CASGLVPDSLYGYTF
18	TRBD1	TRBV5-1	TRBJ1-1	.	TGCGCCAGCAGTCTCCGGGACAGGGCTAATTCCATGAACACTGAAGCTTTCTTT	CASSLRDRANSMNTEAFF
16	.	TRBV28	TRBJ2-7	.	TGTGCCAGCAGTTTAAGTGGCGGGGGCGACATTTACGAGCAGTACTTC	CASSLSGGGDIYEQYF
14	.	TRBV29-1	TRBJ2-5	.	TGCAGCGCCCGTAGCGGGACAGGGAAGAAGACCCAGTACTTC	CSARSGTGKKTQYF
13	TRBD1	TRBV12-3/TRBV12-4	TRBJ1-2	few	TGTGCCAGCAGCCGGACAGGGGCCTATGGCTACACCTTC	CASSRTGAYGYTF
14	.	TRBV5-3	TRBJ1-1	.	TGTGCCAGAAGCCCCGGGGTCTCGGACACTGAAGCTTTCTTT	CARSPGVSDTEAFF
16	TRBD2	TRBV11-2	TRBJ2-5	medium-sized	TGTGCCAGCAGCTTAGCCCTAGCGGCTTACCAAGAGACCCAGTACTTC	CASSLALAAYQETQYF
13	TRBD1	TRBV19	TRBJ1-5	once	TGTGCCAGTTCTCCGGGACAGAATCAGCCCCAGCATTTT	CASSPGQNQPQHF
16	.	TRBV2	TRBJ1-1	once	TGTGCCAGCATTCTTAGCGGGGGTTCCCAGAACACTGAAGCTTTCTTT	CASILSGGSQNTEAFF
13	.	TRBV2	TRBJ2-5	once	TGTGCCAGCCCCAGTGGGGGGATGGAGACCCAGTACTTC	CASPSGGMETQYF
14	.	TRBV27	TRBJ1-2	.	TGTGCCAGCAGTTCGGCGCGCCGAGGCTATGGCTACACCTTC	CASSSARRGYGYTF
12	.	TRBV19	TRBJ1-1	.	TGTGCCAGTAGTCCCCAGTACACTGAAGCTTTCTTT	CASSPQYTEAFF
14	.	TRBV28	TRBJ1-5	.	TGTGCCAGCAGTTGGATGGGGGGGAATCAGCCCCAGCATTTT	CASSWMGGNQPQHF